The present T cell receptor beta chain was sequenced within a study of T-cell reconstitution after alpha-beta-depleted transplantation in children (dated by TCRdb to the mid-2010s). Context from the whole study: Using TCR repertoire profiling, the study followed T-cell immune reconstitution in a quantitative way in children after TCRalphabeta/CD19-depleted allogeneic hematopoietic cell transplantation. The investigation overall reported the following: About two months after transplant, the apparently early recovery of alphabetaT-cell counts reportedly depended on just several hundred clones that had expanded rapidly and came from non-depleted graft cells. The frequencies of hyperexpanded clones fell over the following months, and after one year, T-cell counts and TCRbeta diversity were mostly attributed to newly produced T cells. In some patients, the high TCRbeta diversity seen at day 60 was put down to recipient T cells and intrathymic progenitors that had survived conditioning.

The sample's treatment or condition label, in plain terms: allogeneic hematopoietic cell transplantation with graft depleted of TCRalphabeta T cells and CD19 B cells. The children who served as transplant recipients had been given grafts of TCRalphabeta/CD19-depleted allogeneic hematopoietic cells. Regarding this clonotype: The target of this receptor is not known. The record has no base qualities; no much larger clone is one base away.

The CDR3 numbers 14 residues from cysteine through phenylalanine. CDR3 DNA is the only sequence kept; it has 42 bases, read in frame from the first base. The CDR1 and CDR2 encoded by the germline V gene are SQVTM and ANQGSEA. The junction carries 11 bases between V and J, which are trimmed by 5 bases and 0 bases respectively. Receptor libraries were prepared by PCR. Sequencing took place on an Illumina HiSeq 2500. TCR libraries were prepared with molecular barcoding, using unique molecular identifiers to normalize TCRbeta repertoire quantification. TCRdb's own reprocessing of the public reads used fastp at Q25 and MiXCR and kept productive beta chains. Merged by CDR3 protein, the rows form single entries marked with the most common genes and DNA. In this sample the table shows about 870,000 distinct CDR3 sequences, roughly 16% of which occur a single time. The top ten clones comprise around 5.3% of the sample.

Sequences were derived from PBMCs, mostly from graft donor cells, sampled 360 days after TCRalphabeta/CD19-depleted stem cell transplant. Recombination linked TRBV29-1 to TRBJ2-1; the D gene assignment is ambiguous. The source of this sequence is a male patient under 18 who had a stem cell transplant for acute lymphoblastic leukemia, so the T cells may come from the graft donor. The sequence in DNA is TGCAGCGTTCTCCAGTCCTCCTCCTACAATGAGCAGTTCTTC. It encodes CSVLQSSSYNEQFF.